This paragraph covers one T cell receptor beta chain sequence. Antigen: not known. TCRdb reprocessed the multiplex PCR reads with MiXCR, giving one entry per CDR3 protein. The sample has fewer than 20,000 distinct CDR3 sequences, 45% seen once; the top ten hold 13%. This entry belongs to a study of breast tumors, draining lymph nodes, adjacent tissues. General observations from the study: Compared with basal-like, luminal-like tumors shared significantly more repertoire with nontumor tissue. Tumor T cell lymph node origin was a supported hypothesis, not proven. Findings are consistent with lymph node origin and intratumoral expansion of most tumor T cells. Tumors had less TCR diversity than lymph nodes, more than nontumor tissue.

Sequences were obtained from tumor-adjacent breast tissue. The sequence was collected from a female donor with breast cancer. Some clones in this sample may be carry-over from other donors' samples.

The CDR3 here is CSVGTGVDEQYF. CDR3 nucleotides: TGCAGCGTTGGGACAGGGGTTGACGAGCAGTACTTC. This chain joins TRBV29-1 and TRBJ2-7, with 9 bases identical to TRBD1. The germline V gene encodes CDR1 SQVTM and CDR2 ANQGSEA. The CDR3 covers 12 residues. The V and J ends lost 4 bases and 5 bases, in that order; junction bases with no gene match: 3.